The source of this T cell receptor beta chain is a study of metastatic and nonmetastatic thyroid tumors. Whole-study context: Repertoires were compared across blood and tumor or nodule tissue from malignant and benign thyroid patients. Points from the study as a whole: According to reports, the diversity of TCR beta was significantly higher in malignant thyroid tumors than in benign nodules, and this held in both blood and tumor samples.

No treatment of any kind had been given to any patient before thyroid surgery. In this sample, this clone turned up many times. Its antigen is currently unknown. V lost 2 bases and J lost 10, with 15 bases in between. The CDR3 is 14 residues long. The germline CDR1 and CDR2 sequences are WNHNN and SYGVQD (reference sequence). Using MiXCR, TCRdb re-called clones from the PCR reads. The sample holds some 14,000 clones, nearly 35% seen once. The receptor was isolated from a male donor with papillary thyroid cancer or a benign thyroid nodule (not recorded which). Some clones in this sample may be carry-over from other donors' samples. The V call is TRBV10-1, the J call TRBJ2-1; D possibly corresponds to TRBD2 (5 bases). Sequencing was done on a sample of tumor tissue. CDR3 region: CASSESSASPEQFF. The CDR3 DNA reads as TGCGCCAGCAGTGAGAGTAGCGCCTCTCCAGAGCAGTTCTTC.